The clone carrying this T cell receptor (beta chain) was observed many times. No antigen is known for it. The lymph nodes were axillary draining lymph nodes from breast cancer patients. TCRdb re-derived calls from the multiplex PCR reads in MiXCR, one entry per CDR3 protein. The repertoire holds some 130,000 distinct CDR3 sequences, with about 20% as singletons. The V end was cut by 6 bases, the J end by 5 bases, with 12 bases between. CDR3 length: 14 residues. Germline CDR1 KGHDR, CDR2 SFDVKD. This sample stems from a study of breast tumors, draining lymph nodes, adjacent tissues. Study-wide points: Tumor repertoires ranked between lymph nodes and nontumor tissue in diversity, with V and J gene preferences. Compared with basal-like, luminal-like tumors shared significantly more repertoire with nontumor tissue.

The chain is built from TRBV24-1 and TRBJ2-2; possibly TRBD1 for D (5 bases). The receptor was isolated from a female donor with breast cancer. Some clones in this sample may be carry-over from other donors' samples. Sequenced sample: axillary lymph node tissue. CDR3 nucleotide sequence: TGTGCCACCAGTAAACAGGAGACGACCGGGGAGCTGTTTTTT. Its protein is CATSKQETTGELFF.